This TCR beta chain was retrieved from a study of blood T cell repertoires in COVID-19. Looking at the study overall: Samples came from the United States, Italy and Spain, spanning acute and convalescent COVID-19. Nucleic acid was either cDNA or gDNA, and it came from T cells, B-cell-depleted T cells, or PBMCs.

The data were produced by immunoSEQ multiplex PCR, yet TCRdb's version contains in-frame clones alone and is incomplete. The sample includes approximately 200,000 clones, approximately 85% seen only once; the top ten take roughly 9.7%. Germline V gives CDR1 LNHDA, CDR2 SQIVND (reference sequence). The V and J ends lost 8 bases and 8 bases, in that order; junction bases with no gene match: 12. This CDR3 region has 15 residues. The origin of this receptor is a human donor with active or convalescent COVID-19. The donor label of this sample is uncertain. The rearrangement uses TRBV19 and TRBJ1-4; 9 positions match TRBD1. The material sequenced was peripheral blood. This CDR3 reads CASLLTGGVGEKLFF. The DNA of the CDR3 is TGTGCCAGTCTCCTCACAGGGGGCGTTGGCGAAAAACTGTTTTTT.